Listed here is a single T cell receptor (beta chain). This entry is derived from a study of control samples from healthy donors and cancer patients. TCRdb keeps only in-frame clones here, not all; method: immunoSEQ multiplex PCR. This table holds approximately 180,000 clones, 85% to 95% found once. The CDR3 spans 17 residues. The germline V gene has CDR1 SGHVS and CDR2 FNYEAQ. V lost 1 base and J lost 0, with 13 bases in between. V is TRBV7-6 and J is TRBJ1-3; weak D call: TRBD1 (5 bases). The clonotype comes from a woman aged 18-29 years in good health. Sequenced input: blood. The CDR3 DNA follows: TGTGCCAGCAGCTTAGGAGCAGGGATGAGCTCTGGAAACACCATATATTTT. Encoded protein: CASSLGAGMSSGNTIYF.